Below, 21 T cell receptor beta chains from the same sample are listed, as sequenced in a study of early T cells in non-severe SARS-CoV-2 infection. MiXCR, applied by TCRdb to the 5' RACE reads, yields one record per CDR3 protein. The data show fewer than 80,000 distinct CDR3 sequences, about 11% seen once. Specimen: whole blood, collected at baseline. The receptors originated from an adult who was a healthcare worker with PCR-confirmed SARS-CoV-2 infection or an uninfected control (not recorded which).

The chain employs TRBV9 and TRBJ2-7, with D tentatively TRBD1 (5 bases). This CDR3 has 14 residues. Germline lookup yields CDR1 SGDLS and CDR2 YYNGEE. V dropped 7 bases and J dropped 0 bases, with 14 bases sitting between them. The CDR3 DNA follows: TGTGCCAGCGGCCTGGGGCAGGGCTCCTACGAGCAGTACTTC. The encoded protein is CASGLGQGSYEQYF.

The V call is TRBV28, the J call TRBJ2-7; D not resolved. The germline gives CDR1 MDHEN, CDR2 SYDVKM. The CDR3 runs 12 residues. Trimming cost V 7 bases and J 9 bases, with 16 bases left between them. The CDR3 is CASTPLGGGQYF. DNA for the CDR3: TGTGCCAGCACCCCTCTTGGCGGCGGGCAGTACTTC.

This clonotype was recorded at least ten times. CDR3 in DNA: TGTGCCAGCAGCCCTCTAGCGGGCCGATACAATGAGCAGTTCTTC. Its protein product is CASSPLAGRYNEQFF. The chain is built from TRBV12-3 or TRBV12-4 and TRBJ2-1, with 8 bases lining up with TRBD2. The V and J ends lost 6 bases and 4 bases, in that order; junction bases with no gene match: 8. The CDR3 extends over 15 amino acids.

This chain uses TRBV7-2 with TRBJ1-6; a possible D gene is TRBD1 (5 bases). This CDR3 region has 15 residues. V was pared by 8 bases and J by 3 bases, with 14 bases between. The germline gives CDR1 SGHTA, CDR2 FQGNSA. CDR3 nucleotides: TGTGCCAGCGCGGGACCATTAGACTATAATTCACCCCTCCACTTT. As protein: CASAGPLDYNSPLHF.

The gene calls are TRBV28 and TRBJ1-4; D remains unclear. The CDR3 has 13 amino acids. CDR1 and CDR2 (germline): MDHEN, SYDVKM. Between the trimmed V and J ends, which lost 6 bases and 7 bases, there was a span of 12 bases. CDR3: CASREAGSEKLFF. The CDR3 nucleotides are TGTGCCAGCAGGGAGGCTGGGAGTGAAAAACTGTTTTTT.

This clonotype was counted between two and nine times. The J gene is TRBJ2-7, the V gene TRBV6-5, with TRBD1 matching 7 bases. This CDR3 comprises 15 residues. The germline CDR1 and CDR2 sequences are MNHEY and SVGAGI. Trimming at V came to 10 bases and at J to 0 bases, leaving 12 bases not matched to a gene. CDR3 nucleotide sequence: TGTGCCACCACTCCCGGACAGGACAGCTCCTACGAGCAGTACTTC. This codes for CATTPGQDSSYEQYF.

This clonotype was counted between two and nine times. The V and J genes are TRBV19 and TRBJ2-3, with a weak D call TRBD1 (6 bases). The CDR3 has 13 amino acids. Germline V lookup: CDR1 LNHDA, CDR2 SQIVND (reference sequence). Trimming removed 9 bases from V and 2 bases from J, with 12 bases in between. The CDR3 loop is CASAQGFTDTQYF. DNA of the CDR3: TGTGCCAGCGCCCAGGGGTTCACAGATACGCAGTATTTT.

This clonotype was seen ten or more times. The J gene is TRBJ1-2, the V gene TRBV4-1; 7 bases are a match to TRBD1. Germline loops: CDR1 MGHRA, CDR2 YSYEKL. The CDR3 runs 15 residues. V was clipped by 1 base and J by 5 bases; unmatched bases: 7. CDR3 protein: CASSQGGRGIYGYTF. For the CDR3, the DNA is TGCGCCAGCAGCCAAGGGGGCAGGGGGATTTATGGCTACACCTTC.

This rearrangement joins TRBV5-1 to TRBJ2-7; maybe TRBD2 (5 bases). There are 15 residues in the CDR3. Trimming pared 7 bases from V and 2 bases from J, leaving 19 bases between. CDR1 is SGHRS and CDR2 is YFSETQ in the germline V gene. CDR3 in amino acids: CASRTLETGTYEQYF. CDR3 nucleotides: TGCGCCAGCCGTACCCTAGAAACGGGGACCTACGAGCAGTACTTC.

The chain couples TRBV28 to TRBJ2-3, with 8 bases lining up with TRBD1. The germline gives CDR1 MDHEN, CDR2 SYDVKM. This CDR3 is built from 16 residues. The junction had 10 bases not matched to a gene; V was cut back by 3 bases and J by 5 bases. The CDR3 region is CASSFGTGLIGDTQYF. CDR3 nucleotide sequence: TGTGCCAGCAGTTTCGGGACAGGCCTTATCGGAGATACGCAGTATTTT.

The chain is built from TRBV12-3 or TRBV12-4 and TRBJ2-5; D is unresolved. This CDR3 has 13 residues. Trimming removed 6 bases from V and 2 bases from J, with 10 bases in between. The DNA of the CDR3 is TGTGCCAGCAGATTCGGGCCTCAAGAGACCCAGTACTTC. Protein: CASRFGPQETQYF.

The chain combines TRBV2 with TRBJ1-1, with D hard to call. Germline loops: CDR1 SNHLY, CDR2 FYNNEI. The CDR3 extends over 12 amino acids. Trimming shortened V by 7 bases and J by 1 base, and 7 bases separated the two germline ends. CDR3 nucleotide sequence: TGTGCCAGCATCGAGGGGAACACTGAAGCTTTCTTT. It yields the protein CASIEGNTEAFF. The variable domain in full, with the rest retrieved from reference TRBV2 and TRBJ1-1, is EPEVTQTPSHQVTQMGQEVILRCVPISNHLYFYWYRQILGQKVEFLVSFYNNEISEKSEIFDDQFSVERPDGSNFTLKIRSTKLEDSAMYFCASIEGNTEAFFGQGTRLTVV.

The table lists this clonotype with a few counts. The chain's CDR3 is CSVEKRGEQYF. CDR3 coding DNA: TGCAGCGTTGAAAAGCGGGGCGAGCAGTACTTC. The rearrangement uses TRBV29-1 and TRBJ2-7; 7 positions agree with TRBD2. From germline, CDR1 is SQVTM and CDR2 ANQGSEA. The V and J ends lost 2 bases and 6 bases, in that order; junction bases with no gene match: 1. The CDR3 covers 11 residues.

This chain connects TRBV7-8 to TRBJ2-5; D gene uncertain. The germline V gene has CDR1 SGHVS and CDR2 FQNEAQ. This CDR3 is built from 11 residues. Trimming pared 5 bases from V and 2 bases from J, leaving 3 bases between. The CDR3 DNA reads TGTGCCAGCAGCCAGCAAGAGACCCAGTACTTC. Its translation is CASSQQETQYF. The complete variable domain, with remaining parts taken from reference TRBV7-8 and TRBJ2-5, reads GAGVSQSPRYKVAKRGQDVALRCDPISGHVSLFWYQQALGQGPEFLTYFQNEAQLDKSGLPSDRFFAERPEGSVSTLKIQRTQQEDSAVYLCASSQQETQYFGPGTRLLVL.

The gene calls are TRBV4-1 and TRBJ2-7, with 14 bases lining up with TRBD2. CDR3 size: 19 residues. The ends lost 3 bases at V and 5 bases at J; junction bases unmatched: 15. From germline, CDR1 is MGHRA and CDR2 YSYEKL. The CDR3 DNA reads TGCGCCAGCAGCCAGCCTCAGTGGAGCGGGACTAGCGGGGGCCACGAGCAGTACTTC. The encoded protein is CASSQPQWSGTSGGHEQYF.

This chain links TRBV6-5 with TRBJ1-1; D is uncertain. Trimming shortened V by 0 bases and J by 5 bases, and 16 bases separated the two germline ends. Germline V CDR1 and CDR2: MNHEY, SVGAGI. CDR3 length: 16 residues. The CDR3 reads CASSYSNFGSGTEAFF. In DNA, the CDR3 is TGTGCCAGCAGTTACTCGAACTTTGGTTCTGGAACTGAAGCTTTCTTT.

This clonotype has a handful of counts. The chain employs TRBV5-5 and TRBJ1-5; 8 bases are shared with TRBD1. The CDR3 is 15 amino acids. Germline V gives CDR1 SGHKS, CDR2 YYEKEE (reference sequence). V was clipped by 3 bases and J by 3 bases; unmatched bases: 5. The CDR3 region is CASSYAGGLNQPQHF. The CDR3 DNA reads as TGTGCCAGCAGCTACGCAGGGGGCCTCAATCAGCCCCAGCATTTT.

V gene TRBV29-1 combines with J gene TRBJ2-3; D remains ambiguous. CDR3 length: 11 residues. The germline CDR1 and CDR2 sequences are SQVTM and ANQGSEA. V gave up 4 bases and J gave up 4 bases, with 6 bases separating them. CDR3 residues: CSVGMADTQYF. The CDR3 DNA reads as TGCAGCGTTGGGATGGCAGATACGCAGTATTTT.

The chain combines TRBV28 with TRBJ1-3; D gene unclear. This CDR3 is 16 amino acids long. Trimming cost V 6 bases and J 0 bases, with 15 bases left between them. Germline CDR1 and CDR2: MDHEN and SYDVKM. The CDR3 protein is CASRPTGEYSGNTIYF. CDR3 in DNA: TGTGCCAGCAGACCGACCGGGGAGTACTCTGGAAACACCATATATTTT.

The CDR3 DNA reads TGTGCCAGCAGCTTAGGTCCCGGACAGGATAGATTTCTCTATGGCTACACCTTC. Translating it yields CASSLGPGQDRFLYGYTF. The chain has TRBV11-2 and TRBJ1-2; 7 bases are shared with TRBD1. CDR3 length: 18 amino acids. The trim removed 1 base at V and 4 bases at J, leaving 15 bases unmatched. The germline V gene encodes CDR1 SGHAT and CDR2 FQNNGV.

The V call is TRBV20-1, the J call TRBJ1-5; D gene uncertain. V shed 5 bases and J shed 0 bases, with 11 bases lying between them. CDR3 length equals 14 residues. Germline CDR1 reads DFQATT; CDR2 reads SNEGSKA (reference sequence). This CDR3 is CSAGGGNSNQPQHF. CDR3 coding DNA: TGCAGTGCTGGAGGCGGTAATAGCAATCAGCCCCAGCATTTT.